Below, 2 T cell receptor beta chains from the same sample are listed, as sequenced in a study of cytomegalovirus exposure and HLA in healthy donors. The study ran its PCR with 60 Vbeta and 13 Jbeta primers. This table comes from immunoSEQ multiplex PCR, and its TCRdb copy is limited to in-frame clones, with some not included. The sample shows roughly 130,000 clones, roughly 84% of them seen only once. Sequences were obtained from PBMCs. The source is a man between 50 and 59 years old in good health and CMV-seronegative.

The gene calls are TRBV25-1 and TRBJ2-1, with D perhaps matching TRBD1 (6 bases). The CDR3 has 15 amino acids. Germline lookup yields CDR1 MGHDK and CDR2 SYGVNS. The V and J ends lost 4 bases and 2 bases respectively, with 12 bases between them. CDR3 bases: TGTGCCAGCAGTGGAAGACAGGATACCTACAATGAGCAGTTCTTC. This sequence encodes CASSGRQDTYNEQFF.

This clone showed up just once. This chain connects TRBV4-3 to TRBJ2-7; 10 positions agree with TRBD2. The CDR3 totals 15 residues. V lost 4 bases and J lost 2; bases outside the gene matches: 5. The germline V gene has CDR1 LGHNA and CDR2 YSLEER. The CDR3 is CASSLSGGSPYEQYF. The CDR3 bases are TGCGCCAGCAGCCTTAGCGGGGGGTCGCCCTACGAGCAGTACTTC.